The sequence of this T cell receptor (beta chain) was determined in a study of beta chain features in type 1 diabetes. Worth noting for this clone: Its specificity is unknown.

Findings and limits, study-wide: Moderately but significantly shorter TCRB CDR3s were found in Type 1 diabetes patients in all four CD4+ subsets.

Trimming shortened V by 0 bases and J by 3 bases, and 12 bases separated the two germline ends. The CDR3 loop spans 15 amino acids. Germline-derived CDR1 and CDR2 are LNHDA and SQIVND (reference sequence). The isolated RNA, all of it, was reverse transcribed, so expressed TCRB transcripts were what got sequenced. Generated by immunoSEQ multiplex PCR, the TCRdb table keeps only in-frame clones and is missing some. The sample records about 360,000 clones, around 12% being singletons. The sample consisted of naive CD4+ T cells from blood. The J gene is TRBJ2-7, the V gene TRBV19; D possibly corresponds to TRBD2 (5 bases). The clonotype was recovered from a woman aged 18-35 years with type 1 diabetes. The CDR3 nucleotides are TGTGCCAGTAGTATAGATCGCCGGGGTGGCTACGAGCAGTACTTC. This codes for CASSIDRRGGYEQYF.